These 25 T cell receptor beta chains came from one sample sequenced in a study of cytomegalovirus exposure and HLA in healthy donors (dated by TCRdb to 2015 to 2018). Receptors were amplified or captured by the immunoSEQ multiplex PCR assay. A mixture of 60 forward primers for TCR Vbeta segments and 13 reverse primers for TCR Jbeta segments was used in the multiplex PCR. TCRdb provides this immuneACCESS table in a form limited to in-frame rearrangements. Some clones are lacking; in checked studies, under half of them reflect an unresolved V gene, and why the rest are absent is not known. The sample table shows under 200,000 clones, and around four fifths are seen once. The top ten constitute 1.3% of the sample. Source material: PBMCs. These TCRs come from a man aged 25-45 years in good health and CMV-seronegative.

The genes are TRBV6-4 and TRBJ2-3, with TRBD2 matching over 12 bases. The CDR3 is made up of 13 amino acids. The V segment lost 2 bases and the J segment 13 bases; nucleotides outside the gene matches: 4. Germline V gene data show CDR1 as MRHNA and CDR2 as SNTAGT. The DNA for the CDR3 is TGTGCCAGCAGTGACCTAGCGGGAGGGCCTAAGTATTTT. Residues: CASSDLAGGPKYF.

Written as DNA, the CDR3 is TGTGCCAGCAGCTCTAGACTAGCGGGGCGCACAGATACGCAGTATTTT. Its translation is CASSSRLAGRTDTQYF. The gene calls are TRBV5-4 and TRBJ2-3, with 11 bases fitting TRBD2. J was trimmed by 1 base and V by 3 bases; bases with no gene match: 4. Germline CDR1 SGHNT, CDR2 YYREEE (reference sequence). This CDR3 spans 16 amino acids.

This clone was detected only once. The chain carries TRBV19 and TRBJ1-1; D gene uncertain. Germline lookup yields CDR1 LNHDA and CDR2 SQIVND (reference sequence). The V end lost 3 bases, the J end lost 0 bases, and 5 bases lay between the germline ends. The CDR3 contains 13 residues. CDR3 in amino acids: CASSISVNTEAFF. The DNA of the CDR3 is TGTGCCAGTAGTATTTCTGTGAACACTGAAGCTTTCTTT.

The chain joins TRBV6-5 to TRBJ1-5; D not resolved. The CDR3 spans 13 residues. Germline CDR1 MNHEY, CDR2 SVGAGI. Between the trimmed V and J ends, which lost 7 bases and 4 bases, there was a span of 11 bases. This chain's CDR3 is CASTRGRNQPQHF. The DNA for the CDR3 is TGTGCCAGCACCCGAGGGAGGAATCAGCCCCAGCATTTT.

This chain connects TRBV30 to TRBJ2-2, with 9 positions matching TRBD2. The CDR3 is 14 amino acids. The junction had 9 bases not matched to a gene; V was cut back by 4 bases and J by 9 bases. CDR1 is GTSNPN and CDR2 is SVGIG in the germline V gene (reference sequence). CDR3 protein: CAWTGRGGLRELFF. The CDR3 nucleotides are TGTGCCTGGACGGGGCGGGGGGGCCTCCGGGAGCTGTTTTTT.

This rearrangement joins TRBV28 to TRBJ2-7; 8 bases match TRBD1. From germline, CDR1 is MDHEN and CDR2 SYDVKM. The V gene end was trimmed by 6 bases and the J gene end by 3 bases; junction bases not matched to a gene: 7. This CDR3 is 14 amino acids long. The CDR3 here is CASRGGRGHYEQYF. The CDR3 nucleotides read TGTGCCAGCAGGGGAGGCAGGGGGCACTACGAGCAGTACTTC.

The chain couples TRBV6-5 to TRBJ1-2; 7 bases line up with TRBD1. CDR3 length: 14 residues. V was clipped by 10 bases and J by 4 bases; unmatched bases: 12. Germline assignment: CDR1 MNHEY and CDR2 SVGAGI. This CDR3 is CATGAQGHLYGYTF. The CDR3 DNA sequence: TGTGCCACTGGGGCACAGGGGCACCTCTATGGCTACACCTTC.

This clone has more than one count but fewer than ten. The J gene is TRBJ2-7, the V gene TRBV6-5; 9 bases map to TRBD1. This CDR3 has 14 residues. The ends lost 1 base at V and 4 bases at J; junction bases unmatched: 2. CDR1 is MNHEY and CDR2 is SVGAGI in the germline V gene. The CDR3: CASSYLGQGYEQYF. The CDR3, as DNA: TGTGCCAGCAGTTACTTGGGACAGGGTTACGAGCAGTACTTC.

This chain links TRBV28 with TRBJ2-1; 7 nucleotides align to TRBD1. J lost 5 bases, V lost 6 bases, and 4 bases had no gene match. Germline lookup yields CDR1 MDHEN and CDR2 SYDVKM. The CDR3 is made up of 13 amino acids. CDR3 amino acids: CASSRGQDNEQFF. The CDR3 DNA reads TGTGCCAGCAGCCGCGGACAGGACAATGAGCAGTTCTTC.

The chain has TRBV28 and TRBJ2-7; tentatively, D is TRBD2 (7 bases). The CDR3 has 14 amino acids. Germline CDR1 is MDHEN and CDR2 is SYDVKM. The CDR3 loop is CVKGGGAAPYEQYF. As DNA, the CDR3 is TGTGTCAAGGGGGGAGGGGCCGCACCCTACGAGCAGTACTTC.

The table lists this clone with a few counts. The chain is built from TRBV5-6 and TRBJ1-4, with a possible D match to TRBD1 (5 bases). The V gene's germline CDR1 is SGHDT and CDR2 YYEEEE. The V and J ends lost 3 bases and 6 bases respectively, with 18 bases between them. CDR3 length equals 16 residues. CDR3 DNA sequence: TGTGCCAGCAGCTCCCAACGGCAGGGCTTTGATGAAAAACTGTTTTTT. Residues: CASSSQRQGFDEKLFF. Full variable domain (missing parts from reference TRBV5-6 and TRBJ1-4): DAGVTQSPTHLIKTRGQQVTLRCSPKSGHDTVSWYQQALGQGPQFIFQYYEEEERQRGNFPDRFSGHQFPNYSSELNVNALLLGDSALYLCASSSQRQGFDEKLFFGSGTQLSVL.

This clone was picked up one time. V and J are TRBV4-1 and TRBJ2-1, with 8 bases fitting TRBD2. The CDR3 is made up of 18 amino acids. Germline V lookup: CDR1 MGHRA, CDR2 YSYEKL. After removal of 0 bases from V and 6 bases from J, the junction contained 13 bases not matched to a gene. In DNA, the CDR3 is TGCGCCAGCAGCCAAGATGCGGGGGGAATCGTCCAATTCAATGAGCAGTTCTTC. Translating gives CASSQDAGGIVQFNEQFF.

Note on this clone: Mismatch with germline at one junction end may stem from a read error. This chain connects TRBV7-3 to TRBJ2-1, with TRBD2 matching over 11 bases. The germline V gene encodes CDR1 SGHTA and CDR2 FQGTGA. This CDR3 comprises 17 residues. In DNA form, the CDR3 reads TGTTCCAGCAGCTTAAGTGGGGGGGGACTAGCGGCCGGCGAGCAGTTCTTC. Its protein is CSSSLSGGGLAAGEQFF.

J is TRBJ2-1 and V is TRBV11-3; 9 nucleotides align to TRBD2. The CDR3 loop spans 16 amino acids. V gave up 4 bases and J gave up 0 bases; unmatched junction bases: 4. Germline V gene sequence: CDR1 SGHNT, CDR2 YENEEA. The CDR3 coding sequence is TGTGCCAGCAGCTCTCATAGCGGGAGCTCCTACAATGAGCAGTTCTTC. The encoded protein is CASSSHSGSSYNEQFF.

The genes are TRBV7-2 and TRBJ1-3; D uncertain. CDR1 is SGHTA and CDR2 is FQGNSA in the germline V gene. The length of the CDR3 is 15 residues. The V and J ends lost 1 base and 1 base respectively, with 8 bases between them. In nucleotides, the CDR3 is TGTGCCAGCAGCTTAGTAGGAGGGTCTGGAAACACCATATATTTT. Protein product: CASSLVGGSGNTIYF. Based on the CDR3 plus reference TRBV7-2 and TRBJ1-3, the full variable domain is GAGVSQSPSNKVTEKGKDVELRCDPISGHTALYWYRQSLGQGLEFLIYFQGNSAPDKSGLPSDRFSAERTGGSVSTLTIQRTQQEDSAVYLCASSLVGGSGNTIYFGEGSWLTVV.

The chain employs TRBV7-3 and TRBJ2-5; 7 nucleotides match TRBD1. The CDR3 totals 14 residues. CDR1 is SGHTA and CDR2 is FQGTGA in the germline V gene. The V segment lost 5 bases and the J segment 0 bases; nucleotides outside the gene matches: 3. This CDR3 reads CASSPTGYQETQYF. CDR3 nucleotide sequence: TGTGCCAGCAGCCCGACAGGGTACCAAGAGACCCAGTACTTC.

The genes are TRBV11-3 and TRBJ2-2; possible D gene TRBD1, 6 bases. CDR3 length equals 15 residues. Germline assignment: CDR1 SGHNT and CDR2 YENEEA. The V gene lost 0 bases and the J gene lost 7 bases, with 12 bases spanning the gap. The CDR3 DNA sequence: TGTGCCAGCAGCTTAGATAGCAGGGGTGGCGGGGAGCTGTTTTTT. It translates to CASSLDSRGGGELFF. Using reference TRBV11-3 and TRBJ2-2 for the parts outside the CDR3, the full variable domain is EAGVVQSPRYKIIEKKQPVAFWCNPISGHNTLYWYLQNLGQGPELLIRYENEEAVDDSQLPKDRFSAERLKGVDSTLKIQPAELGDSAVYLCASSLDSRGGGELFFGEGSRLTVL.

The chain recombines TRBV9 with TRBJ1-4; no reliable D call. The germline gives CDR1 SGDLS, CDR2 YYNGEE. Trimming took 4 bases from V and 4 from J, leaving 14 bases between them. The CDR3 extends over 15 amino acids. CDR3 loop: CASSSGRGINEKLFF. Written as DNA, the CDR3 is TGTGCCAGCAGCTCCGGGCGGGGTATTAATGAAAAACTGTTTTTT.

This CDR3 is CACPSSGVGETQYF. CDR3 DNA sequence: TGTGCCTGCCCCTCCAGCGGGGTGGGGGAGACCCAGTACTTC. The chain carries TRBV30 and TRBJ2-5; the match to TRBD2 covers 7 bases. J lost 5 bases, V lost 6 bases, and 12 bases had no gene match. The CDR3 runs to 14 residues. Per the germline V gene, CDR1 is GTSNPN and CDR2 is SVGIG (reference sequence).

The sample holds one count of this clone. A read error may account for a junction end that differs from germline. The rearrangement links TRBV7-3 to TRBJ1-1, with a weak D call TRBD1 (5 bases). The germline CDR1 and CDR2 sequences are SGHTA and FQGTGA. The CDR3 has 14 residues. The CDR3 here is CASSLNNLGAETFF. CDR3 DNA sequence: TGTGCCAGCAGCTTAAATAATCTAGGGGCTGAAACTTTCTTT.

The table lists this clone with a few counts. The J gene is TRBJ1-1, the V gene TRBV27; 8 bases match TRBD1. V was clipped by 5 bases and J by 4 bases; unmatched bases: 6. CDR1 is MNHEY, CDR2 SMNVEV, per germline (reference sequence). This CDR3 contains 14 residues. The CDR3 DNA reads as TGTGCCAGCAGTCAAAGACAGGGGTTCACTGAAGCTTTCTTT. Encoded protein: CASSQRQGFTEAFF.

This clone was counted between two and nine times. V is TRBV5-1 and J is TRBJ2-5, with 16 bases aligning to TRBD2. V lost 3 bases, J lost 4 bases, and 3 bases stayed unmatched. Germline V gene lookup returns CDR1 SGHRS and CDR2 YFSETQ. CDR3 length equals 16 residues. The CDR3, as DNA: TGCGCCAGCAGCTACGGGACTAGCGGGAGGGGAGAGACCCAGTACTTC. It translates to CASSYGTSGRGETQYF.

This clone appeared a few times. The chain couples TRBV9 to TRBJ1-6; D remains unclear. This CDR3 has 14 amino acids. Trimming left V 2 bases short and J 10 bases short, with 13 bases between. From germline, CDR1 is SGDLS and CDR2 YYNGEE. The CDR3 is CASSVGGYRSPLHF. The CDR3 DNA sequence: TGTGCCAGCAGCGTCGGAGGGTACAGATCACCCCTCCACTTT.

The chain carries TRBV9 and TRBJ1-5, with D possibly matching TRBD1 (6 bases). Trimming stripped 4 bases from V and 4 bases from J, with 12 bases between. Germline CDR1 is SGDLS and CDR2 is YYNGEE. The CDR3 consists of 14 residues. This chain's CDR3 is CASSLGQSNQPQHF. DNA for the CDR3: TGTGCCAGCAGCCTAGGACAGTCTAATCAGCCCCAGCATTTT.

The chain links TRBV6-5 to TRBJ2-7; 11 bases agree with TRBD2. The CDR3 has 15 residues. Germline V gene data show CDR1 as MNHEY and CDR2 as SVGAGI. With 8 bases clipped from V and 2 bases from J, the junction kept 8 bases outside the gene matches. The CDR3 nucleotides read TGTGCCAGCCGCTTCGGGACTAGCGGAACCTACGAGCAGTACTTC. Protein product: CASRFGTSGTYEQYF.